Sequencing of this TCR beta chain was carried out in a study of blood T cell repertoires in COVID-19. As for the study in general: Whether acute or convalescent, the COVID-19 samples came from the United States, Italy and Spain. The cDNA or gDNA used as material had been derived from T cells, B-cell-depleted T cells, or PBMCs.

This CDR3 has 15 amino acids. V was clipped by 6 bases and J by 4 bases, with 18 bases between them. CDR1 is MDHEN, CDR2 SYDVKM, per germline. The method was immunoSEQ multiplex PCR; TCRdb's version includes in-frame clones alone and lacks a portion of them. The sample yields roughly 260,000 clones, under 85% seen once. This clone was seen a few times. The chain employs TRBV28 and TRBJ1-1; D might be TRBD1 (6 bases). The material sequenced was peripheral blood. This TCR was sampled from a middle-aged woman with active or convalescent COVID-19. CDR3 DNA: TGTGCCAGCAGGCCACAGATCAGGGGAAGCACTGAAGCTTTCTTT. This gives the protein CASRPQIRGSTEAFF.